This T cell receptor beta chain was found in a study of spatial heterogeneity in lung cancer. Study as a whole: Tumor-region counts of TCR transcripts tracked strongly with a T cell module score from matched bulk RNA-seq. Study conclusions and caveats: Regional and ubiquitous nonsynonymous mutations were tracked by counts of regional and ubiquitous expanded TCRs, respectively. It was found that expanded intratumoral alpha and beta TCR counts tracked tumor mutation counts.

From the 5' RACE reads, TCRdb called clonotypes with MiXCR, one entry per CDR3 protein. This table has 6,000 to 9,500 distinct CDR3 sequences, approximately 8.3% appearing once. Germline values: CDR1 SGHNT, CDR2 YENEEA. The CDR3 is made up of 13 amino acids. The germline V and J ends were trimmed by 1 base and 1 base, with 4 bases remaining between them. The time point is: sample taken at primary tumor resection. Samples were obtained from approximately 76 donors, all untreated early-stage non-small cell lung cancer patients. This clonotype qualifies as medium-sized (0.01 to 0.1%). Its antigen is not identified.

The sequence was collected from a male donor with early-stage non-small cell lung cancer. V gene TRBV11-3 combines with J gene TRBJ1-1; D unclear. Sequencing was performed on lung tumor tissue, taken at surgery. As DNA, the CDR3 is TGTGCCAGCAGCTTAGCTGGGAACACTGAAGCTTTCTTT. The encoded protein is CASSLAGNTEAFF.